This T cell receptor beta chain was sequenced for a study of T cell responses to AZD1222 COVID-19 vaccine. Study details: Second-dose timings of about 4 or about 12 weeks were pooled. Study findings and constraints: The repertoires were collected only after the peak T cell response. Donors were chiefly white British, with a greater number of females, and clonal diversity was perhaps underestimated.

V lost 5 bases, J lost 12 bases, and 14 bases lay in between. CDR3 length: 12 amino acids. Germline CDR1 reads LGHDT; CDR2 reads YNNKEL (reference sequence). Remarks on this clone: The antigen is undetermined.

Method: immunoSEQ multiplex PCR; TCRdb's copy keeps in-frame clones and lacks some. In the table there are 160,000 or so clones, 90% of which are singletons. This sequence joins TRBV3-1 (or the pseudogene TRBV3-2) and TRBJ2-1, with D perhaps TRBD1 or TRBD2 (7 bases each). The TCR comes from an adult in good health. The input for sequencing was peripheral blood, taken on day 0 of AZD1222 vaccination. CDR3 amino acids: CASSTTGEGQFF. The CDR3 DNA sequence: TGTGCCAGCAGCACCACAGGGGAGGGGCAGTTCTTC.